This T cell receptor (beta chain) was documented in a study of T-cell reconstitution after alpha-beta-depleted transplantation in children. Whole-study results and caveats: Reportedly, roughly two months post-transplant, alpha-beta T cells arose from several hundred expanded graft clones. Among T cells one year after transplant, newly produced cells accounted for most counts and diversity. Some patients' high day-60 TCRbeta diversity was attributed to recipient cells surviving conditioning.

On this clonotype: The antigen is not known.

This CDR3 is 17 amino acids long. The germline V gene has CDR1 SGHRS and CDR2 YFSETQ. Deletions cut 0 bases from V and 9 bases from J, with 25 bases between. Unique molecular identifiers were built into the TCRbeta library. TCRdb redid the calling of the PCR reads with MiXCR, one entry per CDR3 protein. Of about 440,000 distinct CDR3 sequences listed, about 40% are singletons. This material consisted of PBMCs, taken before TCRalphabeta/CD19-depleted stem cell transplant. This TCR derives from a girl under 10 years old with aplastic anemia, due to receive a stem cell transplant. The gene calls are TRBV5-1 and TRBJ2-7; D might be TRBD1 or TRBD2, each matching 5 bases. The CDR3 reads CASSLESDGTGRRGQYF. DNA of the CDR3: TGCGCCAGCAGCTTGGAGAGTGACGGGACCGGCCGACGGGGGCAGTACTTC.